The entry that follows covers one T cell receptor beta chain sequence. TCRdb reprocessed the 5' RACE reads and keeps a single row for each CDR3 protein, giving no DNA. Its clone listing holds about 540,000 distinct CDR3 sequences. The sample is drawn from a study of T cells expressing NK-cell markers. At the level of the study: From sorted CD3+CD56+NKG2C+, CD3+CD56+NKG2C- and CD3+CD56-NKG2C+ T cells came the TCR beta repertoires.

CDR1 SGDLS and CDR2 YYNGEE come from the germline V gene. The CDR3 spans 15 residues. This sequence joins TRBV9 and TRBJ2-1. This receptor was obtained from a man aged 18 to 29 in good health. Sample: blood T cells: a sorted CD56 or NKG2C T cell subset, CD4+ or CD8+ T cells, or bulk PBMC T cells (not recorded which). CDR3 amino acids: CASSPFSGIDNEQFF.